Listed below are T cell receptor beta chains from one sample, sequenced in a study of blood T cell repertoires in COVID-19. Generated by immunoSEQ multiplex PCR, the TCRdb table keeps only in-frame clones and is missing some. The table lists about 300,000 clones, roughly 90% of them singletons. The sequenced sample consisted of peripheral blood. The receptor set was obtained from a man aged 18 to 30 who had recovered from COVID-19. Each CDR3 is given with its conserved first and last residue. A D gene is named only where the DNA matches it firmly. Rows give clone size only sometimes, using once, few, many, or a class for an expanded clone.

CDR3	DNA	size	J	V	D
CASSFTGGLYEQYF	TGTGCCAGCAGTTTTACAGGGGGTTTATACGAGCAGTACTTC	NA	TRBJ2-7	TRBV28	TRBD1
CAWSLKGGHGYTF	TGTGCCTGGAGTCTGAAAGGAGGTCATGGCTACACCTTC	NA	TRBJ1-2	TRBV30	NA
CASSQDAGLHNEQFF	TGTGCCAGCAGCCAAGATGCGGGGTTACACAATGAGCAGTTCTTC	NA	TRBJ2-1	TRBV3-1/TRBV3-2	NA
CASSPGRGDMGTQYF	TGTGCCAGCAGCCCGGGGAGGGGAGACATGGGTACGCAGTATTTT	NA	TRBJ2-3	TRBV6-5	TRBD2
CASRRTGPSYEQYF	TGTGCCAGTAGGCGGACAGGACCGTCCTACGAGCAGTACTTC	NA	TRBJ2-7	TRBV2	TRBD1
CASGERSYNEQFF	TGTGCCAGCGGGGAGCGCTCCTACAATGAGCAGTTCTTC	NA	TRBJ2-1	TRBV11-1	NA
CAWRGSSDTEAFF	TGTGCCTGGCGAGGGTCGTCGGACACTGAAGCTTTCTTT	once	TRBJ1-1	TRBV30	NA
CASSVGTAQGEQYF	TGTGCCAGCAGCGTGGGGACAGCCCAAGGCGAGCAGTACTTC	NA	TRBJ2-7	TRBV13	TRBD1
CASSLSYSGTAYTGELFF	TGTGCCAGCAGCTTATCATACTCCGGGACAGCTTACACCGGGGAGCTGTTTTTT	NA	TRBJ2-2	TRBV7-6	TRBD1
CSVWDSSSSYEQYF	TGCAGCGTTTGGGACTCCTCATCCTCCTACGAGCAGTACTTC	NA	TRBJ2-7	TRBV29-1	NA
CATSRDVARSDEQYF	TGTGCCACCAGCAGAGATGTGGCCAGGTCCGACGAGCAGTACTTC	NA	TRBJ2-7	TRBV15	NA
CASSVQGNNSPLHF	TGTGCCAGCAGTGTACAGGGGAATAATTCACCCCTCCACTTT	NA	TRBJ1-6	TRBV25-1	TRBD1
CASSRKPGTSGTFSTDTQYF	TGTGCCAGCAGCCGTAAGCCCGGGACTAGCGGGACCTTTAGCACAGATACGCAGTATTTT	once	TRBJ2-3	TRBV9	TRBD2
CASSPRDNGNTIYF	TGTGCCAGCAGCCCCCGGGACAATGGAAACACCATATATTTT	NA	TRBJ1-3	TRBV3-1/TRBV3-2	NA
CASSSLEDEQFF	TGTGCCAGCAGCTCCCTGGAGGATGAGCAGTTCTTC	NA	TRBJ2-1	TRBV7-9	NA
CSASLAGGPDEQFF	TGCAGTGCTAGTCTAGCGGGGGGGCCGGATGAGCAGTTCTTC	NA	TRBJ2-1	TRBV20-1	TRBD2
CASRPGWASTDTQYF	TGTGCCAGCAGACCCGGATGGGCGAGCACAGATACGCAGTATTTT	NA	TRBJ2-3	TRBV7-2	NA
CASSYSSLAGIYNEQFF	TGTGCCAGCAGTTACTCGTCTTTAGCGGGAATCTACAATGAGCAGTTCTTC	NA	TRBJ2-1	TRBV6-2/TRBV6-3	TRBD2
CASSSDTDYQPQHF	TGTGCCAGCAGTTCCGACACGGATTATCAGCCCCAGCATTTT	NA	TRBJ1-5	TRBV6-1	NA
CASSLGGLAGGRGETQYF	TGTGCCAGCAGCTTGGGCGGGCTAGCGGGGGGCCGGGGAGAGACCCAGTACTTC	few	TRBJ2-5	TRBV7-2	TRBD2
CAISESLAGGRTYEQYF	TGTGCCATCAGTGAGTCTCTAGCGGGAGGGAGAACCTACGAGCAGTACTTC	NA	TRBJ2-7	TRBV10-3	TRBD2
CASSPTLGENQPQHF	TGTGCCAGCAGCCCAACATTAGGAGAAAATCAGCCCCAGCATTTT	NA	TRBJ1-5	TRBV6-5	NA
CASSYAGRETQYF	TGTGCCAGCAGTTACGCCGGTAGAGAGACCCAGTACTTC	once	TRBJ2-5	TRBV6-2/TRBV6-3	NA
CASSARRANEAFF	TGTGCCAGCAGTGCAAGGAGAGCAAACGAAGCTTTCTTT	NA	TRBJ1-1	TRBV28	NA
CASSLATNEKLFF	TGTGCCAGCAGCCTCGCAACTAATGAAAAACTGTTTTTT	NA	TRBJ1-4	TRBV14	NA
CASSQAGGNQPQHF	TGTGCCAGCAGCCAAGCAGGGGGCAATCAGCCCCAGCATTTT	NA	TRBJ1-5	TRBV3-1/TRBV3-2	NA